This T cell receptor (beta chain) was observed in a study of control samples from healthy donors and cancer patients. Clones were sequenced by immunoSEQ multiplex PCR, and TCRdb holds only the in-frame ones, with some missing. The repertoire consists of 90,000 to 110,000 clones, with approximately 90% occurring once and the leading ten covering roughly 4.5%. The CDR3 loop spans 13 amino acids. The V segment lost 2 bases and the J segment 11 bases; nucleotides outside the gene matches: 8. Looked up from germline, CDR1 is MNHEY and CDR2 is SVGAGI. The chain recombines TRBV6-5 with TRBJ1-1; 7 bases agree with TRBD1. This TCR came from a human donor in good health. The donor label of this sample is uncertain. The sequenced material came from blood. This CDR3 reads CASSYRAQGSAFF. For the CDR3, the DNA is TGTGCCAGCAGTTACAGGGCACAGGGGAGTGCTTTCTTT.